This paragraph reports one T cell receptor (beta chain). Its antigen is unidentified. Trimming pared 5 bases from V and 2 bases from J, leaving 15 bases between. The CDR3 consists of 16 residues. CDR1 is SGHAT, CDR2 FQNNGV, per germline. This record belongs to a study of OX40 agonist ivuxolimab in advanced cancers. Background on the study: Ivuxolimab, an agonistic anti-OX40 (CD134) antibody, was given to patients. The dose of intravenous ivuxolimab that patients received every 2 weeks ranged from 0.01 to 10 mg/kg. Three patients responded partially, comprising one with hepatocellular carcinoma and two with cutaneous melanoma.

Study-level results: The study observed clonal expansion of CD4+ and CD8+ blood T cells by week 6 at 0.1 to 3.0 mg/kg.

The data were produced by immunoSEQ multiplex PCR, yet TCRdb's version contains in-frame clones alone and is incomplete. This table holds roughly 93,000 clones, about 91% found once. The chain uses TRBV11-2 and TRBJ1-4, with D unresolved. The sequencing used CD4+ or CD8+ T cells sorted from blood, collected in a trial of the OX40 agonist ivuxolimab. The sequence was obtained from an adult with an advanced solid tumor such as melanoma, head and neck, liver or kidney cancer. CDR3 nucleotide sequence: TGTGCCAGCAGCCCCCCCGGCCGAGGCACTAATGAAAAACTGTTTTTT. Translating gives CASSPPGRGTNEKLFF.